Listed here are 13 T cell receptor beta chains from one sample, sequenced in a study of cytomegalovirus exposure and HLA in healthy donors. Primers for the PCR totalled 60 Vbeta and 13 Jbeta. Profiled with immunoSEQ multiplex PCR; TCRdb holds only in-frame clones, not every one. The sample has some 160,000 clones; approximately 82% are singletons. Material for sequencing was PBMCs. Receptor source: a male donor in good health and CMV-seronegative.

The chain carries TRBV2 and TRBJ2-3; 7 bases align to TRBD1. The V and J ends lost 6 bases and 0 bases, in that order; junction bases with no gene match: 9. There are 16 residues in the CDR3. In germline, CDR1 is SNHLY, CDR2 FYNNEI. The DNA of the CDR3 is TGTGCCAGCAGCGCGGTAGGACAGGCTAGCACAGATACGCAGTATTTT. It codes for CASSAVGQASTDTQYF.

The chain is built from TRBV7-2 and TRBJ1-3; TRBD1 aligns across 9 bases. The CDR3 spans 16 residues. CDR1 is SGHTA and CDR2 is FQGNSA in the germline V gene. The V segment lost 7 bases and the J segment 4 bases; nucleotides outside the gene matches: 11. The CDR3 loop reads CASTLGGQGAGNTIYF. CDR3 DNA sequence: TGTGCCAGCACCCTTGGGGGACAGGGTGCCGGAAACACCATATATTTT.

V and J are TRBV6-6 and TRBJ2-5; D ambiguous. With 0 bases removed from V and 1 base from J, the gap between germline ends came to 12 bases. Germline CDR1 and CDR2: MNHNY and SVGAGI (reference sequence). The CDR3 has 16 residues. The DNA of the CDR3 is TGTGCCAGCAGTTACTCGAGGAGTACTCTCCAAGAGACCCAGTACTTC. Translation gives CASSYSRSTLQETQYF.

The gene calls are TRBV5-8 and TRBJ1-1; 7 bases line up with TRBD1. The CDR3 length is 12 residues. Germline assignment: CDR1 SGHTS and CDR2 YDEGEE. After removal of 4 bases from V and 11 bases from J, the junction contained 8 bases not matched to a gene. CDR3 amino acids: CASSTADRPAFF. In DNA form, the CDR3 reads TGTGCCAGCAGCACTGCGGACAGGCCGGCTTTCTTT.

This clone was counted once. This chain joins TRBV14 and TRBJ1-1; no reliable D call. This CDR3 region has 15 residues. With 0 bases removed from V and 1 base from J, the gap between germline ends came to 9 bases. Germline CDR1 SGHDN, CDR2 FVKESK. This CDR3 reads CASSQDAVPNTEAFF. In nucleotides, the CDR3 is TGTGCCAGCAGCCAAGATGCAGTACCGAACACTGAAGCTTTCTTT.

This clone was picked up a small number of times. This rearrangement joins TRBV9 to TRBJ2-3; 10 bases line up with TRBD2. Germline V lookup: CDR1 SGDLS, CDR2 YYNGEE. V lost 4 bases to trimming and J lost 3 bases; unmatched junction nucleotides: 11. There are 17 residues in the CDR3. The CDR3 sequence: CASSLRQRGGNTDTQYF. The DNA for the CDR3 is TGTGCCAGCAGCTTAAGGCAGCGGGGGGGAAATACAGATACGCAGTATTTT. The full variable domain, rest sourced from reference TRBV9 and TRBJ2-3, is DSGVTQTPKHLITATGQRVTLRCSPRSGDLSVYWYQQSLDQGLQFLIQYYNGEERAKGNILERFSAQQFPDLHSELNLSSLELGDSALYFCASSLRQRGGNTDTQYFGPGTRLTVL.

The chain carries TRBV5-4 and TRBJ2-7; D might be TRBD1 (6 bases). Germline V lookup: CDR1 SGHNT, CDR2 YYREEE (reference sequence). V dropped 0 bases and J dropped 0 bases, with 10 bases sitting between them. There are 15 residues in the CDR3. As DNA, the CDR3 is TGTGCCAGCAGCTTGGGGTGGGACACCTCCTACGAGCAGTACTTC. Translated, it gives CASSLGWDTSYEQYF.

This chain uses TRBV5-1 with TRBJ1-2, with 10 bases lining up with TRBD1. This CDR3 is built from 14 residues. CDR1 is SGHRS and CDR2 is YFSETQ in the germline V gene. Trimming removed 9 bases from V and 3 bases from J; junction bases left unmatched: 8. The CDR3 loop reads CATHEGTGDYGYTF. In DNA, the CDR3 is TGCGCCACCCACGAGGGGACAGGGGACTATGGCTACACCTTC.

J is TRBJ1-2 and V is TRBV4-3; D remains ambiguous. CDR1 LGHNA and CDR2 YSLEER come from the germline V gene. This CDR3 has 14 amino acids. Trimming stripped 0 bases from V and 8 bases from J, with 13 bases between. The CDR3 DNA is TGCGCCAGCAGCCAAGACGTTAACTCGAAGGGCTACACCTTC. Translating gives CASSQDVNSKGYTF.

CDR3 protein: CASSFSGVADTGELFF. The DNA for the CDR3 is TGTGCCAGCAGCTTCTCAGGGGTCGCTGACACCGGGGAGCTGTTTTTT. V gene TRBV5-4 combines with J gene TRBJ2-2, with D possibly matching TRBD1 (6 bases). Trimming stripped 2 bases from V and 3 bases from J, with 14 bases between. The germline CDR1 and CDR2 sequences are SGHNT and YYREEE (reference sequence). The CDR3 runs 16 residues.

CDR3 nucleotides: TGTGCCAGCAGCGTATCTGCCAGTTCGAACACCGGGGAGCTGTTTTTT. This gives the protein CASSVSASSNTGELFF. The chain combines TRBV9 with TRBJ2-2; D uncertain. Germline CDR1 is SGDLS and CDR2 is YYNGEE. With 1 base removed from V and 0 bases from J, the gap between germline ends came to 10 bases. This CDR3 is 16 amino acids long.

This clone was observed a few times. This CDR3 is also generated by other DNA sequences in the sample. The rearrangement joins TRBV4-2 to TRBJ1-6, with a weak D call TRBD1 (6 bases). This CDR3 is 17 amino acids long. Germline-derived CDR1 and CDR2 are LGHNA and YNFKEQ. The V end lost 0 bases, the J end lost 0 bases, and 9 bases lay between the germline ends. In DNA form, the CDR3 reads TGTGCCAGCAGCCAAGAGGACAGAAGCTCCTATAATTCACCCCTCCACTTT. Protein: CASSQEDRSSYNSPLHF.

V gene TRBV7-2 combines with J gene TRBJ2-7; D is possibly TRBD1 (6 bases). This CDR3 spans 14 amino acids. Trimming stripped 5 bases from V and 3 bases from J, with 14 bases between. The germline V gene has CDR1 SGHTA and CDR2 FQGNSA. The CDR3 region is CASSPLRQDYEQYF. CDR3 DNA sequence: TGTGCCAGCAGCCCTTTACGACAGGACTACGAGCAGTACTTC.